Described below is a single T cell receptor (beta chain) sequence and its context. The trim removed 3 bases at V and 5 bases at J, leaving 4 bases unmatched. Germline CDR1 reads SGDLS; CDR2 reads YYNGEE. CDR3 size: 14 residues. Measured with immunoSEQ multiplex PCR; TCRdb has only the in-frame clones, and not every one. This sample has some 120,000 clones, with approximately 88% found just once. The sample originates from a study of control samples from healthy donors and cancer patients. Sequencing was performed on blood. The source is a middle-aged man in good health. The genes are TRBV9 and TRBJ2-3; the match to TRBD2 covers 9 bases. Here the CDR3 reads CASSGGGAEDTQYF. CDR3 bases: TGTGCCAGCAGCGGCGGGGGGGCCGAAGATACGCAGTATTTT.